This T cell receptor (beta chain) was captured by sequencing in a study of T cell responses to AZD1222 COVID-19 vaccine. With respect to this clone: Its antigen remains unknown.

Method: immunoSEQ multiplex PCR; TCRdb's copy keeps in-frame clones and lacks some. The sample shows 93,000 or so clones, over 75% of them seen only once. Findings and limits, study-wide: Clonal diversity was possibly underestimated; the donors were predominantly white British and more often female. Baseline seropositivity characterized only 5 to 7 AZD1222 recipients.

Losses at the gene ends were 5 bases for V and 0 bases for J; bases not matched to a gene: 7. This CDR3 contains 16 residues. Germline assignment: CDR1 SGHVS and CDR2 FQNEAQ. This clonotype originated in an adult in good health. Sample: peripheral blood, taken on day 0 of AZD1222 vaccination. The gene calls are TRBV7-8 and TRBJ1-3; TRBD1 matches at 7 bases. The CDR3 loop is CASSLWTGSSGNTIYF. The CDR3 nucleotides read TGTGCCAGCAGCCTTTGGACAGGCTCCTCTGGAAACACCATATATTTT. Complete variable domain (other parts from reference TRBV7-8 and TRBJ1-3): GAGVSQSPRYKVAKRGQDVALRCDPISGHVSLFWYQQALGQGPEFLTYFQNEAQLDKSGLPSDRFFAERPEGSVSTLKIQRTQQEDSAVYLCASSLWTGSSGNTIYFGEGSWLTVV.